Listed here is a single T cell receptor beta chain. Its antigen is not identified. This sample was taken from a study of chemoradiotherapy in HPV16-positive cancers. Across the study: Two HPV16-positive patients' cells yielded candidate HPV-specific clones and common motifs. The study's findings and limits: Candidate HPV-specific clones and E7-related TCR motifs grew in tumor during treatment.

Repeated repertoire sampling spanned the course of chemoradiotherapy. The V gene lost 5 bases and the J gene lost 6 bases, with 13 bases spanning the gap. This CDR3 is built from 13 residues. Germline-derived CDR1 and CDR2 are SEHNR and FQNEAQ (reference sequence). Assay: immunoSEQ multiplex PCR; the TCRdb copy retains only in-frame clones and omits some. The sample lists 9,500 to 15,000 clones; 90% were seen once. J is TRBJ1-1 and V is TRBV7-9; no clear D. The sequence came from a human donor with HPV-associated anogenital cancer. The sample was acquired from a patient who underwent chemoradiotherapy. In DNA form, the CDR3 reads TGTGCCAGCAGCCCTCAACCTGGCGCTGAAGCTTTCTTT. This translates into CASSPQPGAEAFF.